The next 5 T cell receptor beta chains were all read from a single sample in a study of T cells expressing NK-cell markers. TCRdb reprocessed the 5' RACE reads, keeping one entry per CDR3 protein, no DNA. The sample has around 470,000 distinct CDR3 sequences. Input material: blood T cells: a sorted CD56 or NKG2C T cell subset, CD4+ or CD8+ T cells, or bulk PBMC T cells (not recorded which). All receptors derive from a woman between 50 and 59 years old in good health.

This chain uses TRBV28 with TRBJ2-1; TCRdb returns TRBD2, unconfirmable since there is no DNA. The CDR3 totals 16 residues. Looked up from germline, CDR1 is MDHEN and CDR2 is SYDVKM. This CDR3 reads CASSLSTGGPRNEQFF.

The rearrangement uses TRBV7-6 and TRBJ1-2; with no DNA, the TCRdb D assignment of TRBD1 cannot be verified. This CDR3 contains 16 residues. Germline CDR1 reads SGHVS; CDR2 reads FNYEAQ. The CDR3: CASSHNSPGSRDGYTF.

This chain joins TRBV12-3 or TRBV12-4 and TRBJ2-2; TCRdb's D gene call, TRBD1, goes unchecked for lack of DNA. CDR3 length: 15 residues. CDR3 loop: CASSPQGAGTGELFF.

The chain couples TRBV2 to TRBJ2-1; TCRdb indicates TRBD1, and absent DNA this call remains unverified. The CDR3 contains 14 residues. Germline assignment: CDR1 SNHLY and CDR2 FYNNEI. CDR3 amino acids: CASSVRTAYNEQFF.

The chain couples TRBV5-1 to TRBJ2-2; TCRdb returns TRBD2, unconfirmable since there is no DNA. Germline loops: CDR1 SGHRS, CDR2 YFSETQ. The CDR3 sequence is 15 residues long. The CDR3 spells CASSLGGVNTGELFF.